A single sample is the source of the 31 T cell receptor beta chains below, sequenced in a study of T cells in Graves' hyperthyroidism and ophthalmopathy. TCR beta CDR3 region amplification was performed from RNA transcripts. The TCR CDR3 was amplified in a first-round RT-PCR using the HTBI primer set. TCRdb analysed the multiplex PCR reads with MiXCR anew, one entry per CDR3 protein. Of 470,000 or so distinct CDR3 sequences in the sample, under 25% were seen once. The specimen sequenced was blood. These receptors were collected from a man between 18 and 29 years old with Graves' hyperthyroidism.

This clonotype was counted many times. Here the CDR3 reads CASSLSGGGPEAFF. The DNA for the CDR3 is TGTGCCAGCAGCCTCAGCGGGGGGGGCCCTGAAGCTTTCTTT. V is TRBV28 and J is TRBJ1-1; D may be TRBD1 (6 bases). V lost 6 bases and J lost 6, with 17 bases in between. The CDR3 runs to 14 residues. Per germline, CDR1 MDHEN and CDR2 SYDVKM.

This clonotype was seen a handful of times. The rearrangement links TRBV19 to TRBJ1-2; D is unclear. The CDR3 extends over 12 amino acids. The germline V gene has CDR1 LNHDA and CDR2 SQIVND (reference sequence). The ends were cut back, 3 bases at V and 3 bases at J, with 5 bases in the middle. The CDR3 bases are TGTGCCAGTAGTATGCTAGACTATGGCTACACCTTC. This encodes CASSMLDYGYTF.

The sample holds a few counts of this clonotype. The chain recombines TRBV6-1 with TRBJ1-2, with D unresolved. V was shortened by 4 bases and J by 4 bases, with 13 bases between the two germline ends. The CDR3 spans 14 residues. Germline V gene sequence: CDR1 MNHNS, CDR2 SASEGT. The CDR3 sequence is CASSALDFSYGYTF. As DNA, the CDR3 is TGTGCCAGCAGTGCTCTGGACTTCTCCTATGGCTACACCTTC.

This clonotype was recorded many times. The V call is TRBV27, the J call TRBJ2-7; D ambiguous. CDR1 and CDR2 from the germline V gene are MNHEY and SMNVEV (reference sequence). The CDR3 length is 13 residues. V was shortened by 3 bases and J by 0 bases, with 6 bases between the two germline ends. The CDR3, as DNA: TGTGCCAGCAGTTTTAGGAGCTCCTACGAGCAGTACTTC. It encodes CASSFRSSYEQYF.

The chain links TRBV6-1 to TRBJ2-6; D gene ambiguous. This CDR3 region has 15 residues. The V gene's germline CDR1 is MNHNS and CDR2 SASEGT. V was trimmed by 7 bases and J by 0 bases, leaving 10 bases between them. Here the CDR3 DNA reads TGTGCCAGCAAGAAACGGGTCTCTGGGGCCAACGTCCTGACTTTC. Translated: CASKKRVSGANVLTF.

This clonotype was seen repeatedly, ten times or more. The junction does not match germline at one end; this may be a read error. This chain connects TRBV11-2 to TRBJ2-5, with D possibly being TRBD1 or TRBD2 (5 bases each). Per germline, CDR1 SGHAT and CDR2 FQNNGV. This CDR3 comprises 13 residues. The CDR3 coding sequence is TGTGCCAGCAGCTTAGGTGGGACGGGACGTGTGGACTTC. It encodes CASSLGGTGRVDF. Looking up the rest from reference TRBV11-2 and TRBJ2-5 gives the full variable domain: EAGVAQSPRYKIIEKRQSVAFWCNPISGHATLYWYQQILGQGPKLLIQFQNNGVVDDSQLPKDRFSAERLKGVDSTLKIQPAKLEDSAVYLCASSLGGTGRVDFGPGTRLLVL.

This clonotype showed up many times. The rearrangement joins TRBV6-5 to TRBJ2-5, with TRBD2 matching over 8 bases. Germline V gene data show CDR1 as MNHEY and CDR2 as SVGAGI. The CDR3 is made up of 16 amino acids. Trimming removed 4 bases from V and 4 bases from J; junction bases left unmatched: 11. The chain's CDR3 is CASSFPGSGGGETQYF. Written as DNA, the CDR3 is TGTGCCAGCAGTTTCCCAGGGAGCGGGGGAGGAGAGACCCAGTACTTC.

The J gene is TRBJ2-7, the V gene TRBV15; D is possibly TRBD1 (6 bases). V was trimmed by 0 bases and J by 2 bases, leaving 8 bases between them. Germline V gene data show CDR1 as LNHNV and CDR2 as YYDKDF (reference sequence). CDR3 length: 14 amino acids. CDR3 sequence reads: CATSRETGTYEQYF. DNA for the CDR3: TGTGCCACCAGCAGAGAGACAGGAACCTACGAGCAGTACTTC.

This clonotype has just a few counts. V usage is TRBV5-1 and J usage is TRBJ2-5, with D possibly TRBD1 on 6 matching bases. The germline CDR1 and CDR2 sequences are SGHRS and YFSETQ. Between the trimmed V and J ends, which lost 4 bases and 4 bases, there was a span of 26 bases. The CDR3 consists of 18 residues. CDR3 bases: TGCGCCAGCAGCCTCAATCTACTGGGGGCTGGTTCGGGAGAGACCCAGTACTTC. It translates to CASSLNLLGAGSGETQYF.

This clonotype was observed at least ten times. This chain joins TRBV28 and TRBJ1-5; no clear D. V lost 6 bases and J lost 0, with 9 bases in between. The CDR3 sequence is 14 residues long. Germline loops: CDR1 MDHEN, CDR2 SYDVKM. The CDR3 DNA follows: TGTGCCAGCAGCCAGACCGTTAGCAATCAGCCCCAGCATTTT. It yields the protein CASSQTVSNQPQHF.

This clonotype was recorded at least ten times. The V gene is TRBV30, the J gene TRBJ2-2; the D is unclear. Deletions cut 5 bases from V and 0 bases from J, with 13 bases between. The CDR3 covers 15 residues. The germline gives CDR1 GTSNPN, CDR2 SVGIG (reference sequence). The CDR3 bases are TGTGCCTGGGACGGGCCCGGAACGAACACCGGGGAGCTGTTTTTT. Its translation: CAWDGPGTNTGELFF.

The V gene is TRBV7-3, the J gene TRBJ2-4, with D possibly TRBD1 on 6 matching bases. Trimming took off 2 bases at V and 9 bases at J, with 17 bases between the two ends. The CDR3 runs 15 residues. Germline loops: CDR1 SGHTA, CDR2 FQGTGA. The CDR3 is CASSLGTGLHSIQYF. CDR3 coding DNA: TGTGCCAGCAGCTTAGGAACAGGGTTACATAGCATTCAGTACTTC.

V is TRBV28 and J is TRBJ1-1; D may be TRBD1 (6 bases). V dropped 6 bases and J dropped 7 bases, with 12 bases sitting between them. Germline CDR1 is MDHEN and CDR2 is SYDVKM. The CDR3 runs 12 residues. The CDR3 bases are TGTGCCAGCAGGGCAGGGGTAATTGAAGCTTTCTTT. This codes for CASRAGVIEAFF. Variable domain in full (rest from reference TRBV28 and TRBJ1-1): DVKVTQSSRYLVKRTGEKVFLECVQDMDHENMFWYRQDPGLGLRLIYFSYDVKMKEKGDIPEGYSVSREKKERFSLILESASTNQTSMYLCASRAGVIEAFFGQGTRLTVV.

This clonotype appeared a few times. V and J are TRBV6-1 and TRBJ1-5; no firm D call. The CDR3 sequence is 16 residues long. Germline V gene sequence: CDR1 MNHNS, CDR2 SASEGT. The germline V and J ends were trimmed by 6 bases and 0 bases, with 15 bases remaining between them. CDR3: CASSPAADYSNQPQHF. CDR3 DNA: TGTGCCAGCAGCCCCGCGGCTGATTATAGCAATCAGCCCCAGCATTTT.

Ten or more counts support this clonotype. The V gene is TRBV6-1, the J gene TRBJ1-1; no definite D call. In germline, CDR1 is MNHNS, CDR2 SASEGT. Trimming stripped 11 bases from V and 1 base from J, with 14 bases between. This CDR3 is built from 13 residues. CDR3 bases: TGTGCCGCCGGGCGCAATGGGAACACTGAAGCTTTCTTT. Residues: CAAGRNGNTEAFF.

The chain recombines TRBV7-2 with TRBJ2-7, with D hard to call. The CDR3 is 13 amino acids. In germline, CDR1 is SGHTA, CDR2 FQGNSA. Trimming left V 7 bases short and J 3 bases short, with 13 bases between. CDR3 sequence reads: CASNPLGRYEQYF. DNA for the CDR3: TGTGCCAGCAACCCCCTCGGGCGCTACGAGCAGTACTTC.

The chain recombines TRBV11-2 with TRBJ1-6; possibly TRBD1 for D (5 bases). The ends were cut back, 0 bases at V and 12 bases at J, with 21 bases in the middle. The CDR3 is 17 residues long. Germline V gene data show CDR1 as SGHAT and CDR2 as FQNNGV. The CDR3 coding sequence is TGTGCCAGCAGCTTAGATTGGGGTGGGGCAGGCCGTATACCCCTCCACTTT. It specifies CASSLDWGGAGRIPLHF.

This clonotype has at least ten counts. This chain connects TRBV28 to TRBJ2-7; 12 bases fit TRBD1. Trimming at V came to 6 bases and at J to 1 base, leaving 10 bases not matched to a gene. The CDR3 consists of 17 residues. Germline V gene data show CDR1 as MDHEN and CDR2 as SYDVKM. Here the CDR3 reads CASRSPGQGAGSYEQYF. Written as DNA, the CDR3 is TGTGCCAGCAGAAGTCCGGGACAGGGGGCCGGTTCCTACGAGCAGTACTTC.

V and J are TRBV6-1 and TRBJ1-5; a weak D match, TRBD1 (5 bases). Trimming took 8 bases from V and 6 from J, leaving 17 bases between them. CDR1 is MNHNS and CDR2 is SASEGT in the germline V gene. The length of the CDR3 is 14 residues. The CDR3 bases are TGTGCCAGCCAGAGTGGGGCCCAGGCTCAGCCCCAGCATTTT. This encodes CASQSGAQAQPQHF.

This clonotype was found many times. The chain combines TRBV27 with TRBJ1-2; no firm D call. Germline V gives CDR1 MNHEY, CDR2 SMNVEV (reference sequence). V lost 4 bases to trimming and J lost 4 bases, with 16 bases between them. This CDR3 region has 15 residues. CDR3 nucleotide sequence: TGTGCCAGCAGTTCCCTTGCCGGGCCGTCCTATGGCTACACCTTC. It specifies CASSSLAGPSYGYTF.

This clonotype was recorded at least ten times. The chain uses TRBV6-2 or TRBV6-3 and TRBJ1-3; D gene unclear. Germline V gene data show CDR1 as MNHEY and CDR2 as SVGEGT. This CDR3 region has 17 residues. V gave up 0 bases and J gave up 2 bases, with 14 bases separating them. The CDR3 bases are TGTGCCAGCAGTTACTCGAGTTTGGGCCCGACTGGAAACACCATATATTTT. Translating gives CASSYSSLGPTGNTIYF.

V and J are TRBV4-1 and TRBJ1-2; 8 nucleotides align to TRBD1. V shed 2 bases, J shed 4 bases, and the junction held 9 bases outside the gene matches. CDR3 length: 16 amino acids. Per germline, CDR1 MGHRA and CDR2 YSYEKL. The CDR3 loop reads CASSQLGQGRGYGYTF. The DNA of the CDR3 is TGCGCCAGCAGCCAACTAGGACAGGGCCGGGGCTATGGCTACACCTTC.

As for this clonotype: One end of the junction does not line up with germline, which may come from a read error. The chain recombines TRBV24-1 with TRBJ1-2; no clear D. The germline gives CDR1 KGHDR, CDR2 SFDVKD. The CDR3 has 13 residues. The CDR3 is CATSDRANYGHTF. CDR3 sequence (DNA): TGTGCCACCAGTGATAGAGCTAACTATGGCCACACCTTC.

There are many counts of this clonotype. The junction departs from germline at one end; a sequencing error may be responsible. The chain carries TRBV28 and TRBJ2-7; D uncertain. This CDR3 is 14 amino acids long. Germline V gene sequence: CDR1 MDHEN, CDR2 SYDVKM. CDR3 nucleotide sequence: TGTGCCAGCAGTCTGCGAGTGACCGCCTACGGGCAGTACTTC. This codes for CASSLRVTAYGQYF.

The sample holds many counts of this clonotype. The V and J genes are TRBV6-1 and TRBJ1-2, with 9 bases identical to TRBD1. After removal of 4 bases from V and 7 bases from J, the junction contained 4 bases not matched to a gene. CDR3 length: 13 residues. Germline loops: CDR1 MNHNS, CDR2 SASEGT. The DNA of the CDR3 is TGTGCCAGCAGTGTCGGGACAGGGAGTGGCTACACCTTC. It translates to CASSVGTGSGYTF.

In the case of this clonotype: A much larger clonotype is one base distant, so this may be a read error. This chain joins TRBV7-9 and TRBJ2-7, with 9 nucleotides matching TRBD2. From germline, CDR1 is SEHNR and CDR2 FQNEAQ (reference sequence). The CDR3 length is 15 residues. The CDR3 here is CASSLGPGLAHEQCF. DNA for the CDR3: TGTGCCAGCAGCTTAGGGCCGGGACTAGCCCACGAGCAGTGCTTC.

In nucleotides, the CDR3 is TGTGCCGTCGGGGCAGGGGATGGCACTGAAGCTTTCTTT. It yields the protein CAVGAGDGTEAFF. The chain links TRBV19 to TRBJ1-1; D might be TRBD1 (6 bases). The CDR3 length is 13 residues. Germline CDR1 and CDR2: LNHDA and SQIVND (reference sequence). Between the trimmed V and J ends, which lost 11 bases and 4 bases, there was a span of 17 bases. Drawing the rest from reference TRBV19 and TRBJ1-1, the complete variable domain is DGGITQSPKYLFRKEGQNVTLSCEQNLNHDAMYWYRQDPGQGLRLIYYSQIVNDFQKGDIAEGYSVSREKKESFPLTVTSAQKNPTAFYLCAVGAGDGTEAFFGQGTRLTVV.

This sequence joins TRBV7-2 and TRBJ1-2; TRBD1 might be the D (5 bases). With 1 base removed from V and 8 bases from J, the gap between germline ends came to 17 bases. Looked up from germline, CDR1 is SGHTA and CDR2 is FQGNSA. There are 15 residues in the CDR3. DNA of the CDR3: TGTGCCAGCAGCTTAGTTGGCAGGGCCGAGAGGGGCTACACCTTC. It translates to CASSLVGRAERGYTF.

The rearrangement links TRBV28 to TRBJ2-7; maybe TRBD2 (6 bases). This CDR3 spans 14 amino acids. Germline V gene data show CDR1 as MDHEN and CDR2 as SYDVKM. The V gene lost 10 bases and the J gene lost 3 bases, with 19 bases spanning the gap. The CDR3 coding sequence is TGTGCCACCAACGGAGGGAGGACGGTCTACGAGCAGTACTTC. This sequence encodes CATNGGRTVYEQYF.

This clonotype has a handful of counts. V is TRBV5-1 and J is TRBJ2-3; 8 bases match TRBD1. CDR3 length: 16 residues. Germline V gene sequence: CDR1 SGHRS, CDR2 YFSETQ. V was clipped by 2 bases and J by 1 base; unmatched bases: 6. The CDR3 DNA follows: TGCGCCAGCAGCTTCGACAGGGGTACGGGCACAGATACGCAGTATTTT. This codes for CASSFDRGTGTDTQYF. Complete variable domain (other parts from reference TRBV5-1 and TRBJ2-3): KAGVTQTPRYLIKTRGQQVTLSCSPISGHRSVSWYQQTPGQGLQFLFEYFSETQRNKGNFPGRFSGRQFSNSRSEMNVSTLELGDSALYLCASSFDRGTGTDTQYFGPGTRLTVL.

This clonotype was recorded a few times. The chain has TRBV28 and TRBJ1-6; D is uncertain. CDR1 is MDHEN, CDR2 SYDVKM, per germline. Deletions cut 6 bases from V and 10 bases from J, with 13 bases between. CDR3 length equals 13 residues. The CDR3: CASRDRRGSPLHF. The CDR3 DNA sequence: TGTGCCAGCAGGGACCGCCGTGGATCACCCCTCCACTTT.